Each of the 2 T cell receptor beta chains below was sequenced from the same sample in a study of blood T cells in healthy people across ages. The authors ran a second PCR of about 6 to 11 cycles using a sample-barcoded 5' primer and a J-beta primer mix. Each CDR3 protein is one row after TCRdb ran MiXCR on the 5' RACE reads. Here the sample spans about 1.6 million distinct CDR3 sequences, 34% being singletons. Sequencing input: blood. The receptors stem from a woman aged 25 to 45 in good health.

This clonotype was detected only a few times. This chain connects TRBV29-1 to TRBJ2-3; D possibly uses TRBD1 or TRBD2 (5 bases each). CDR1 and CDR2 (germline): SQVTM, ANQGSEA. The CDR3 runs 17 residues. The V gene lost 5 bases and the J gene lost 0 bases, with 21 bases spanning the gap. CDR3 loop: CSVCLGGPGRSTDTQYF. CDR3 DNA sequence: TGCAGCGTTTGCCTTGGGGGACCGGGACGGAGCACAGATACGCAGTATTTT.

This clonotype was detected only a few times. The chain carries TRBV6-1 and TRBJ1-5; unclear D gene. Deletions cut 6 bases from V and 1 base from J, with 13 bases between. Germline CDR1 is MNHNS and CDR2 is SASEGT. The CDR3 has 15 residues. The CDR3 DNA is TGTGCCAGCAGCTTAGGACCGACCAGCAATCAGCCCCAGCATTTT. The encoded protein is CASSLGPTSNQPQHF.